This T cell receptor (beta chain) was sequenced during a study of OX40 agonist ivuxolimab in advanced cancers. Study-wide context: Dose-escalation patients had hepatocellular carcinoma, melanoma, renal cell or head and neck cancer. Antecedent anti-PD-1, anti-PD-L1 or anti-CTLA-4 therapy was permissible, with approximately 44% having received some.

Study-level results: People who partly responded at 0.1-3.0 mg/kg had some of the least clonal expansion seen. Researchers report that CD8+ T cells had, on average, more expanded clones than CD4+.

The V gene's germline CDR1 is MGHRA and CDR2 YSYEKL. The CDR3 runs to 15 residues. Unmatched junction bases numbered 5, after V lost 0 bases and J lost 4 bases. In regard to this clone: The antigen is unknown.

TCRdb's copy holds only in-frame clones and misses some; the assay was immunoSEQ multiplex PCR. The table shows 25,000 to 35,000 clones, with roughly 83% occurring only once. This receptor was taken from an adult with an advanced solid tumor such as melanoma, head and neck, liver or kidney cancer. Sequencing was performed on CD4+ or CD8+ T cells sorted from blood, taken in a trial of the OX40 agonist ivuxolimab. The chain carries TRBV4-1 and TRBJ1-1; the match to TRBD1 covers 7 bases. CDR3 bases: TGCGCCAGCAGCCAAGAGGAGGGGGCAGCCACTGAAGCTTTCTTT. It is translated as CASSQEEGAATEAFF.